The 20 T cell receptor beta chains listed next were all sequenced from one sample in a study of T cell responses to AZD1222 COVID-19 vaccine. The assay was immunoSEQ multiplex PCR, and TCRdb's table has in-frame clones only and misses some. The sample lists some 130,000 clones, 85% to 95% occurring once. This specimen was peripheral blood, taken on day 0 of AZD1222 vaccination. The receptors were gathered from an adult in good health.

V and J are TRBV7-8 and TRBJ2-1, with 9 bases identical to TRBD2. Germline trimming cut 1 base from V and 8 bases from J; bases unmatched to any gene: 24. The CDR3 contains 21 residues. The germline V gene has CDR1 SGHVS and CDR2 FQNEAQ. DNA for the CDR3: TGTGCCAGCAGCTTAGTTGGTAGGCGAGCCCACCTCCGGCCTAGCGGGGATGAGCAGTTCTTC. As protein: CASSLVGRRAHLRPSGDEQFF.

This clone was recorded a few times. The rearrangement links TRBV6-4 to TRBJ2-1; 14 positions match TRBD2. The germline CDR1 and CDR2 sequences are MRHNA and SNTAGT. V dropped 4 bases and J dropped 9; count of bases not matched to a gene: 5. CDR3 length: 15 amino acids. The CDR3 protein is CASSGGLAGVSEQFF. CDR3 nucleotide sequence: TGTGCCAGCAGTGGGGGACTAGCGGGAGTAAGTGAGCAGTTCTTC.

This clone was observed a single time. The J gene is TRBJ1-5, the V gene TRBV7-2, with a tentative D call TRBD1 (5 bases). The germline V gene has CDR1 SGHTA and CDR2 FQGNSA. This CDR3 is built from 16 residues. The V end lost 5 bases, the J end lost 0 bases, and 14 bases lay between the germline ends. DNA of the CDR3: TGTGCCAGCAGCCTAACGGGGGGACTTAGCAATCAGCCCCAGCATTTT. It encodes CASSLTGGLSNQPQHF.

V usage is TRBV10-2 and J usage is TRBJ1-5; D call uncertain. V was cut by 5 bases and J by 1 base, with 12 bases left in between. The CDR3 spans 15 residues. Germline CDR1 reads WSHSY; CDR2 reads SAAADI. DNA for the CDR3: TGCGCCAGCAGTCGCAACAGTCGAAGCAATCAGCCCCAGCATTTT. This gives the protein CASSRNSRSNQPQHF.

The CDR3 nucleotides read TGTGCCAGGGGGGAGGAGGAGTATAATGAAAAACTGTTTTTT. Encoded protein: CARGEEEYNEKLFF. The chain couples TRBV2 to TRBJ1-4, with a tentative D call TRBD1 (5 bases). V was cut by 9 bases and J by 4 bases, with 15 bases left in between. CDR1 is SNHLY and CDR2 is FYNNEI in the germline V gene. The CDR3 spans 14 residues.

CDR3 bases: TGTGCCAGCAGCCAACCGGGACGACAATGGGCAGATACGCAGTATTTT. Translation: CASSQPGRQWADTQYF. V gene TRBV7-2 combines with J gene TRBJ2-3, with D perhaps matching TRBD1 or TRBD2 (5 bases each). Germline V gene lookup returns CDR1 SGHTA and CDR2 FQGNSA. This CDR3 has 16 amino acids. The V end lost 5 bases, the J end lost 4 bases, and 19 bases lay between the germline ends. The full variable domain, its missing parts supplied by reference TRBV7-2 and TRBJ2-3, is GAGVSQSPSNKVTEKGKDVELRCDPISGHTALYWYRQSLGQGLEFLIYFQGNSAPDKSGLPSDRFSAERTGGSVSTLTIQRTQQEDSAVYLCASSQPGRQWADTQYFGPGTRLTVL.

The chain joins TRBV19 to TRBJ1-1; perhaps TRBD1 as D (6 bases). The CDR3 is made up of 17 amino acids. Germline CDR1 is LNHDA and CDR2 is SQIVND (reference sequence). Trimming took off 6 bases at V and 0 bases at J, with 20 bases between the two ends. The CDR3 protein is CASRSSGASFLNTEAFF. The CDR3 DNA reads TGTGCCAGTAGGTCTTCAGGGGCCAGCTTCTTGAACACTGAAGCTTTCTTT.

The J gene is TRBJ1-5, the V gene TRBV10-3; tentative D call: TRBD1 (5 bases). There are 16 residues in the CDR3. Germline lookup yields CDR1 ENHRY and CDR2 SYGVKD. Trimming stripped 0 bases from V and 1 base from J, with 10 bases between. The CDR3 DNA is TGTGCCATCAGTGAGTCGGAGACAGCCAGCAATCAGCCCCAGCATTTT. Translation: CAISESETASNQPQHF.

The rearrangement links TRBV19 to TRBJ2-5, with 10 bases lining up with TRBD2. In germline, CDR1 is LNHDA, CDR2 SQIVND (reference sequence). The CDR3 is 16 amino acids. With V trimmed by 6 bases and J by 5 bases, 12 bases remained unmatched. The CDR3 loop reads CASRPDSSGRTETQYF. CDR3 bases: TGTGCCAGTAGACCCGACTCTAGCGGGAGAACGGAGACCCAGTACTTC.

This rearrangement joins TRBV19 to TRBJ2-3; TRBD1 matches 8 bases. This CDR3 contains 16 residues. V lost 3 bases, J lost 0 bases, and 5 bases stayed unmatched. The germline CDR1 and CDR2 sequences are LNHDA and SQIVND (reference sequence). CDR3 region: CASSIGDRGSTDTQYF. In DNA form, the CDR3 reads TGTGCCAGTAGTATTGGCGACAGGGGTAGCACAGATACGCAGTATTTT.

The chain has TRBV4-3 and TRBJ2-3; TRBD2 might be the D (5 bases). Trimming left V 3 bases short and J 0 bases short, with 13 bases between. The CDR3 loop spans 16 amino acids. CDR1 LGHNA and CDR2 YSLEER come from the germline V gene. This CDR3 reads CASSQEAPTSTDTQYF. In DNA form, the CDR3 reads TGCGCCAGCAGCCAGGAGGCCCCGACTAGCACAGATACGCAGTATTTT.

The chain joins TRBV3-1 (or the pseudogene TRBV3-2) to TRBJ1-1; D call uncertain. CDR1 and CDR2 (germline): LGHDT, YNNKEL (reference sequence). The CDR3 is made up of 12 amino acids. V was cut by 5 bases and J by 5 bases, with 9 bases left in between. This CDR3 is CASSRGLTEAFF. CDR3 coding DNA: TGTGCCAGCAGCAGAGGTTTGACTGAAGCTTTCTTT.

The chain combines TRBV11-1 with TRBJ1-3; D perhaps matches TRBD1 (5 bases). This CDR3 is built from 17 residues. Trimming cost V 0 bases and J 0 bases, with 12 bases left between them. In germline, CDR1 is SGHAT, CDR2 FQDESV (reference sequence). The chain's CDR3 is CASSLAVGGTSGNTIYF. The DNA of the CDR3 is TGTGCCAGCAGCTTAGCAGTCGGAGGGACCTCTGGAAACACCATATATTTT.

CDR3: CASSELSLSNQPQHF. The CDR3 nucleotides are TGTGCCAGCAGTGAATTAAGTCTGAGCAATCAGCCCCAGCATTTT. The J gene is TRBJ1-5, the V gene TRBV2; D gene ambiguous. Germline lookup yields CDR1 SNHLY and CDR2 FYNNEI. The CDR3 is 15 amino acids. The V and J ends lost 2 bases and 1 base respectively, with 9 bases between them.

This clone was seen a single time. This chain joins TRBV5-6 and TRBJ1-1, with a tentative D call TRBD1 (5 bases). Trimming stripped 0 bases from V and 7 bases from J, with 10 bases between. The CDR3 length is 13 residues. The germline CDR1 and CDR2 sequences are SGHDT and YYEEEE. CDR3 sequence: CASSLGGADEAFF. Here the CDR3 DNA reads TGTGCCAGCAGCTTGGGAGGGGCTGATGAAGCTTTCTTT.

The chain uses TRBV27 and TRBJ1-1; TRBD1 aligns across 12 bases. Germline values: CDR1 MNHEY, CDR2 SMNVEV (reference sequence). The trim removed 4 bases at V and 4 bases at J, leaving 4 bases unmatched. The CDR3 length is 15 residues. CDR3: CASSSGQGAPTEAFF. In DNA form, the CDR3 reads TGTGCCAGCAGTTCGGGACAGGGGGCTCCCACTGAAGCTTTCTTT.

The V call is TRBV7-2, the J call TRBJ2-7; TRBD1 agrees at 7 bases. Trimming at V came to 0 bases and at J to 1 base, leaving 3 bases not matched to a gene. The CDR3 totals 15 residues. Germline CDR1 SGHTA, CDR2 FQGNSA. CDR3 amino acids: CASSLAWDRSYEQYF. In DNA form, the CDR3 reads TGTGCCAGCAGCTTAGCCTGGGACAGATCCTACGAGCAGTACTTC.

This sequence joins TRBV29-1 and TRBJ2-3; D not resolved. CDR1 is SQVTM and CDR2 is ANQGSEA in the germline V gene. This CDR3 region has 17 residues. The ends were cut back, 7 bases at V and 1 base at J, with 24 bases in the middle. The CDR3 region has the DNA TGCAGCGGTACCCTCTACGTTGCGATTGGGCGCACAGATACGCAGTATTTT. The encoded protein is CSGTLYVAIGRTDTQYF.

V usage is TRBV29-1 and J usage is TRBJ2-3; 7 bases map to TRBD1. V lost 7 bases to trimming and J lost 2 bases; unmatched junction nucleotides: 3. This CDR3 contains 12 residues. Germline V gene sequence: CDR1 SQVTM, CDR2 ANQGSEA. The CDR3 region is CSADRDTDTQYF. The CDR3 DNA reads TGCAGCGCCGACAGGGACACAGATACGCAGTATTTT.

V is TRBV5-1 and J is TRBJ2-7, with D possibly being TRBD2 (6 bases). In germline, CDR1 is SGHRS, CDR2 YFSETQ. This CDR3 has 15 residues. Trimming removed 3 bases from V and 1 base from J, with 14 bases in between. The CDR3 reads CASSYGLPTSYEQYF. DNA of the CDR3: TGCGCCAGCAGCTACGGACTACCGACATCCTACGAGCAGTACTTC.